These T cell receptor beta chains were read from a single sample in a study of blood T cell repertoires in COVID-19. Some clones are missing from TCRdb's copy, which holds only in-frame ones; the method was immunoSEQ multiplex PCR. The repertoire consists of under 250,000 clones, with about 80% occurring once and the leading ten covering about 1.9%. What was sequenced was peripheral blood. These receptors were obtained from a man aged 25-45 years who had recovered from COVID-19. CDR3s include the opening cysteine and the closing phenylalanine or tryptophan. The size entry is marked missing in some rows and otherwise reads once, few, many or a size class.

v_gene: TRBV29-1; abundance: -; CDR3aa: CSVEFGRFMNTEAFF
v_gene: TRBV24-1; abundance: -; CDR3aa: CATSDLDHSGSSTDTQYF
v_gene: TRBV4-1; abundance: -; CDR3aa: CASSQVGQPYGYTF
v_gene: TRBV7-2; abundance: -; CDR3aa: CASSSSLFTEAFF
v_gene: TRBV19; abundance: once; CDR3aa: CASSIGGVKEKLFF
v_gene: TRBV7-2; abundance: -; CDR3aa: CASSSGTGEIYGYTF
v_gene: TRBV6-4; abundance: -; CDR3aa: CASSETSGTDTQYF
v_gene: TRBV6-2/TRBV6-3; abundance: -; CDR3aa: CASSYSPTGGLYNEQFF
v_gene: TRBV24-1; abundance: -; CDR3aa: CATQAGGGETQYF
v_gene: TRBV7-9; abundance: few; CDR3aa: CASSLALFDTEAFF
v_gene: TRBV6-5; abundance: -; CDR3aa: CASSYDDGGGETQYF
v_gene: TRBV3-1/TRBV3-2; abundance: -; CDR3aa: CASSQDTRDGDTQYF
v_gene: TRBV5-1; abundance: -; CDR3aa: CASSLVPGNNSPLHF
v_gene: TRBV18; abundance: -; CDR3aa: CASARDRDYEQYF
v_gene: TRBV4-1; abundance: -; CDR3aa: CASSRTGINEKLFF
v_gene: TRBV25-1; abundance: -; CDR3aa: CASSKQGANTIYF
v_gene: TRBV6-1; abundance: -; CDR3aa: CASSESLQGADTQYF
v_gene: TRBV5-1; abundance: -; CDR3aa: CASSLATTPDTQYF
v_gene: TRBV10-2; abundance: -; CDR3aa: CASIEFLDTEAFF
v_gene: TRBV19; abundance: once; CDR3aa: CAVGPGGFTNEQFF
v_gene: TRBV6-8; abundance: -; CDR3aa: CASTWGGRETQYF
v_gene: TRBV7-2; abundance: -; CDR3aa: CASSFKGELKAFF
v_gene: TRBV7-9; abundance: -; CDR3aa: CASSLGQGFRNTIYF
v_gene: TRBV4-1; abundance: many; CDR3aa: CASRPGQGRMNTEAFF
v_gene: TRBV7-3; abundance: -; CDR3aa: CASSSTGPGTEAFF
v_gene: TRBV28; abundance: -; CDR3aa: CAVFGQGNTEAFF
v_gene: TRBV4-1; abundance: many; CDR3aa: CASSHSTQPGQGRNTIYF
v_gene: TRBV16; abundance: -; CDR3aa: CASSQPPDEQFF
v_gene: TRBV3-1/TRBV3-2; abundance: once; CDR3aa: CASSQSGGKRTQYF
v_gene: TRBV4-1; abundance: -; CDR3aa: CASSLAYAVDEQFF
v_gene: TRBV13; abundance: -; CDR3aa: CASSDSGGRSTDTQYF
v_gene: TRBV29-1; abundance: -; CDR3aa: CSVWRTGGFRTEAFF
v_gene: TRBV19; abundance: many; CDR3aa: CATKGLAGTGELFF
v_gene: TRBV15; abundance: -; CDR3aa: CATSRDGGQGRETQYF
v_gene: TRBV9; abundance: -; CDR3aa: CASSVDQGGPIYF
v_gene: TRBV6-6; abundance: -; CDR3aa: CASSYSDRGSPLHF
v_gene: TRBV11-2; abundance: -; CDR3aa: CASSITTGLGNYGYTF
v_gene: TRBV9; abundance: -; CDR3aa: CAVPFTGGGQPQHF
v_gene: TRBV2; abundance: -; CDR3aa: CASSPLAGAGELFF
v_gene: TRBV27; abundance: -; CDR3aa: CASSLWGQTKETQYF
v_gene: TRBV6-4; abundance: -; CDR3aa: CASSQPYGQGPFGNQPQHF
v_gene: TRBV2; abundance: -; CDR3aa: CASSNRGNNQPQHF
v_gene: TRBV6-1; abundance: -; CDR3aa: CASSEEDRVSEAFF
v_gene: TRBV29-1; abundance: few; CDR3aa: CSVDLSLQETQYF
v_gene: TRBV5-1; abundance: -; CDR3aa: CASSLGGGLAYEQYF
v_gene: TRBV6-1; abundance: -; CDR3aa: CASSELSESTGELFF
v_gene: TRBV28; abundance: -; CDR3aa: CASSLGTAYNSPLHF
v_gene: TRBV5-1; abundance: -; CDR3aa: CASSRLAGSSNYGYTF